This entry lists 15 T cell receptor beta chains sequenced from one sample in a study of T cells in Graves' hyperthyroidism and ophthalmopathy (dated by TCRdb to the late 2010s). The library relied on multiplex PCR. The sample was run on an Illumina HiSeq 2000. Amplification of TCR beta CDR3 regions was carried out from RNA transcripts. The TCR CDR3 was subjected to a first round of RT-PCR using the HTBI primer set and the Qiagen OneStep RT-PCR kit. The raw public data were reprocessed by TCRdb itself: fastp quality trimming at Q25, MiXCR clonotype calling, in-frame beta chains only. Each entry merges the rows of one CDR3 protein and shows their most common DNA and genes. This sample holds 400,000 to 500,000 distinct CDR3 sequences; roughly an eighth were observed only once. About 17% of the sample goes to the ten largest clones. Sequenced material: blood. The receptors originated from a woman under 30 with Graves' hyperthyroidism.

This clonotype is a singleton in its sample. It may be a read error: a sequence one base away is much more abundant. The chain couples TRBV12-3 or TRBV12-4 to TRBJ2-7, with 9 positions matching TRBD1. The CDR3 is 15 amino acids. With V trimmed by 4 bases and J by 2 bases, 6 bases remained unmatched. The CDR3 bases are TGTGCCAGCAGTTCCGGGACAGGGACAACCTACGAGCAGTACGTC. Translating gives CASSSGTGTTYEQYV.

This clonotype has ten or more counts. The chain couples TRBV6-1 to TRBJ1-1; D not resolved. The CDR3 runs to 11 residues. Trimming removed 7 bases at V and 4 bases at J, with 7 bases between. CDR1 MNHNS and CDR2 SASEGT come from the germline V gene. CDR3 in amino acids: CASIRPTEAFF. The CDR3 DNA is TGTGCCAGCATCCGTCCCACTGAAGCTTTCTTT.

The rearrangement links TRBV3-1 to TRBJ2-7; D uncertain. The CDR3 loop spans 11 amino acids. Looked up from germline, CDR1 is LGHDT and CDR2 is YNNKEL (reference sequence). Trimming removed 0 bases at V and 6 bases at J, with 3 bases between. The CDR3 loop reads CASSQESEQYF. The CDR3 nucleotides read TGTGCCAGCAGCCAAGAAAGCGAGCAGTACTTC.

This clonotype has only a few counts. One end of the junction fails to match germline, which may point to a read error. This sequence joins TRBV27 and TRBJ1-5; 7 bases map to TRBD1. Germline V CDR1 and CDR2: MNHEY, SMNVEV (reference sequence). The CDR3 has 15 residues. This CDR3 reads CASSGDRDSNQPQHF. The CDR3 bases are TGTGCCAGCAGTGGGGACAGAGATAGCAATCAGCCCCAACATTTT.

This clonotype was counted ten times or more. This chain joins TRBV6-1 and TRBJ1-1, with D uncertain. CDR3 length: 16 amino acids. CDR1 and CDR2 from the germline V gene are MNHNS and SASEGT. The V gene lost 0 bases and the J gene lost 5 bases, with 16 bases spanning the gap. This CDR3 is CASSEAGGGKGTEAFF. The CDR3 DNA is TGTGCCAGCAGTGAAGCAGGCGGAGGGAAGGGTACTGAAGCTTTCTTT.

This clonotype was seen repeatedly, ten times or more. V is TRBV2 and J is TRBJ1-1; D unclear. Trimming left V 5 bases short and J 2 bases short, with 18 bases between. Germline lookup yields CDR1 SNHLY and CDR2 FYNNEI. The CDR3 runs 16 residues. The CDR3 spells CASSLMSGGFNTEAFF. CDR3 DNA: TGTGCCAGCAGTCTCATGTCGGGTGGATTCAACACTGAAGCTTTCTTT.

This clonotype appeared many times. The V and J genes are TRBV6-1 and TRBJ2-2, with D maybe TRBD1 (6 bases). V dropped 10 bases and J dropped 3 bases, with 15 bases sitting between them. The CDR3 is made up of 14 amino acids. Germline V gives CDR1 MNHNS, CDR2 SASEGT. Here the CDR3 reads CATYPDRYTGELFF. The CDR3 DNA follows: TGTGCCACCTACCCGGACAGATACACCGGGGAGCTGTTTTTT.

V is TRBV4-1 and J is TRBJ2-1; D possibly corresponds to TRBD2 (5 bases). This CDR3 is built from 12 residues. Germline values: CDR1 MGHRA, CDR2 YSYEKL. V was pared by 0 bases and J by 12 bases, with 9 bases between. CDR3 loop: CASSQDQRRQFF. CDR3 DNA: TGCGCCAGCAGCCAAGATCAGCGGAGGCAGTTCTTC.

Only a few counts were recorded for this clonotype. The chain employs TRBV9 and TRBJ2-6, with D hard to call. V was pared by 3 bases and J by 0 bases, with 10 bases between. CDR1 and CDR2 (germline): SGDLS, YYNGEE. The length of the CDR3 is 16 residues. The CDR3 DNA follows: TGTGCCAGCAGCGGCCCGGGCCCCTCTGGGGCCAACGTCCTGACTTTC. It encodes CASSGPGPSGANVLTF.

The sample holds a few counts of this clonotype. The gene calls are TRBV5-1 and TRBJ1-5, with D uncertain. Germline CDR1 is SGHRS and CDR2 is YFSETQ. The V and J ends lost 0 bases and 0 bases respectively, with 13 bases between them. CDR3 length: 17 amino acids. In nucleotides, the CDR3 is TGCGCCAGCAGCTTGGCCGGGGATGCGGGTAGCAATCAGCCCCAGCATTTT. Translating gives CASSLAGDAGSNQPQHF.

The rearrangement joins TRBV7-8 to TRBJ1-3; tentative D call: TRBD1 (5 bases). Between the trimmed V and J ends, which lost 5 bases and 6 bases, there was a span of 29 bases. Germline values: CDR1 SGHVS, CDR2 FQNEAQ. CDR3 length equals 19 residues. This CDR3 is CASSTLRRRPYQGVNTIYF. Here the CDR3 DNA reads TGTGCCAGCAGCACACTCAGGCGGCGGCCTTACCAAGGGGTAAACACCATATATTTT.

The V call is TRBV7-9, the J call TRBJ2-3; perhaps TRBD2 as D (6 bases). Per germline, CDR1 SEHNR and CDR2 FQNEAQ (reference sequence). The CDR3 has 15 residues. V was pared by 2 bases and J by 2 bases, with 11 bases between. CDR3 loop: CASSLRLGYTDTQYF. CDR3 in DNA: TGTGCCAGCAGCTTACGACTAGGATACACAGATACGCAGTATTTT.

On this clonotype itself: A read error is possible here, since a much larger clone lies one base away. V and J are TRBV15 and TRBJ1-5; TRBD1 aligns across 9 bases. Germline CDR1 reads LNHNV; CDR2 reads YYDKDF (reference sequence). After removal of 3 bases from V and 5 bases from J, the junction contained 5 bases not matched to a gene. This CDR3 region has 15 residues. CDR3 sequence (DNA): TGTGCCACCAGCAGGGACAGGGGCATCCATCAGCCCCAGCATTTT. This encodes CATSRDRGIHQPQHF.

This clonotype appeared many times. The chain is built from TRBV11-2 and TRBJ1-2, with D unclear. Germline CDR1 reads SGHAT; CDR2 reads FQNNGV. With 2 bases removed from V and 2 bases from J, the gap between germline ends came to 6 bases. CDR3 length: 13 amino acids. The CDR3 bases are TGTGCCAGCAGCTTAAGCAGGAACTATGGCTACACCTTC. Its translation is CASSLSRNYGYTF.

This clonotype was counted between two and nine times. Here the CDR3 DNA reads TGTGCCAGCAGCTTTACTAGCGGGATAGAGTATGAGCAGTTCTTC. This encodes CASSFTSGIEYEQFF. This rearrangement joins TRBV7-3 to TRBJ2-1, with 10 positions matching TRBD2. Trimming took 3 bases from V and 8 from J; bases not matched to a gene: 7. The CDR3 covers 15 residues. Germline CDR1 and CDR2: SGHTA and FQGTGA.